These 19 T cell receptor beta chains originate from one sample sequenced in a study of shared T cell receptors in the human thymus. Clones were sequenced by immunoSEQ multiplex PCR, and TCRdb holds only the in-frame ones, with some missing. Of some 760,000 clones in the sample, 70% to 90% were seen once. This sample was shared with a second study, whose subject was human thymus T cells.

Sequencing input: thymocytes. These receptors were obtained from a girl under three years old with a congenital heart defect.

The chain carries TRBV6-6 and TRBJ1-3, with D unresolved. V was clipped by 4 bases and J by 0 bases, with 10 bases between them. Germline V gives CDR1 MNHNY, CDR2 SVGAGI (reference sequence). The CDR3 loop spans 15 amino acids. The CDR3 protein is CASSSRSLSGNTIYF. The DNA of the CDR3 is TGTGCCAGCAGTTCCAGATCCCTCTCTGGAAACACCATATATTTT.

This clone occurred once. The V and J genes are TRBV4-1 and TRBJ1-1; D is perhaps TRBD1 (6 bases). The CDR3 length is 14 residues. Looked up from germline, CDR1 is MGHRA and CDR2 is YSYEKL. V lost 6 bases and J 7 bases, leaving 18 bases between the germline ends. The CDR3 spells CASSHREGKDEAFF. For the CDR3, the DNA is TGCGCCAGCAGTCACAGGGAGGGGAAAGATGAAGCTTTCTTT.

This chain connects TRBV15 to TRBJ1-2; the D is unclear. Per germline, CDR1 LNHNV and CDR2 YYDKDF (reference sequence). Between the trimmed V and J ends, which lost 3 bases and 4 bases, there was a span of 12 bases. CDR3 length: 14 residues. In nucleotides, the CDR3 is TGTGCCACCAGCAGTTTTCGGGGTCCCTATGGCTACACCTTC. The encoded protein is CATSSFRGPYGYTF. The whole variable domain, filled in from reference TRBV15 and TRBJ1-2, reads DAMVIQNPRYQVTQFGKPVTLSCSQTLNHNVMYWYQQKSSQAPKLLFHYYDKDFNNEADTPDNFQSRRPNTSFCFLDIRSPGLGDTAMYLCATSSFRGPYGYTFGSGTRLTVV.

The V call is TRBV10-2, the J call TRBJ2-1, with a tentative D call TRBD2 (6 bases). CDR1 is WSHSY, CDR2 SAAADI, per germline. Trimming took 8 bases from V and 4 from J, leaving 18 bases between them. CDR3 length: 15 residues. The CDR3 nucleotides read TGCGCCAGCGGAGGGGCCTCCCATAGATACAATGAGCAGTTCTTC. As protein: CASGGASHRYNEQFF.

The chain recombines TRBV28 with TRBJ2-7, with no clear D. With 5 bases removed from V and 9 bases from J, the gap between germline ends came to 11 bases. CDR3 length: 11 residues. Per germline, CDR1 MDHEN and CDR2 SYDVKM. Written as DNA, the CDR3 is TGTGCCAGCAGTGAATCCAGAGGGCAGTACTTC. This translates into CASSESRGQYF.

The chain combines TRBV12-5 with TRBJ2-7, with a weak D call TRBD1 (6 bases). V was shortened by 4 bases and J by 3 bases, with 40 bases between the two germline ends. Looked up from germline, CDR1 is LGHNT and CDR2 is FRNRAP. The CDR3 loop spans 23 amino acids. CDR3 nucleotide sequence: TGTGCTAGTGGTTCCCTGCCGAATGGACAGCCGAAAACGAGAGGTAGAAGGGTCTACGAGCAGTACTTC. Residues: CASGSLPNGQPKTRGRRVYEQYF.

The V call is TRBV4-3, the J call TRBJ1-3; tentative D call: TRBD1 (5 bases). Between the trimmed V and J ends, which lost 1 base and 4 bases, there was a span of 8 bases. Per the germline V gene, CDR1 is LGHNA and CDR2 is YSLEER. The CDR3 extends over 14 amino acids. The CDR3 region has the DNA TGCGCCAGCAGCCAAGGGCAGGGAGGAAACACCATATATTTT. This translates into CASSQGQGGNTIYF.

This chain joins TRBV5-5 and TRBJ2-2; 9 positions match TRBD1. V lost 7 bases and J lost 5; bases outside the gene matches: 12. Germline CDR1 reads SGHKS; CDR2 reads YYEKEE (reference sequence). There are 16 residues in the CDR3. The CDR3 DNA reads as TGTGCCAGCGGATTACGGGACAGGGAGTTAACCGGGGAGCTGTTTTTT. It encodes CASGLRDRELTGELFF.

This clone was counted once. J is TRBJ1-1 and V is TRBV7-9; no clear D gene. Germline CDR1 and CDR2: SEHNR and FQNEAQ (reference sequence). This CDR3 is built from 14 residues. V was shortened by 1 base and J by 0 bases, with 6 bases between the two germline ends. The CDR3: CASSLGGMNTEAFF. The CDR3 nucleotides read TGTGCCAGCAGCTTAGGAGGTATGAACACTGAAGCTTTCTTT.

CDR3 amino acids: CASPNRALNEQFF. CDR3 nucleotide sequence: TGTGCCAGCCCGAACAGGGCTTTGAATGAGCAGTTCTTC. V gene TRBV7-9 combines with J gene TRBJ2-1; D is possibly TRBD1 (6 bases). CDR3 length equals 13 residues. Trimming removed 8 bases at V and 7 bases at J, with 15 bases between. CDR1 and CDR2 from the germline V gene are SEHNR and FQNEAQ (reference sequence).

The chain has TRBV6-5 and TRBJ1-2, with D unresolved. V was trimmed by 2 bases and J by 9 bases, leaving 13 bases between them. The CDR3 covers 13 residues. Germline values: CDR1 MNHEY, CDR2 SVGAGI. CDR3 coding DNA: TGTGCCAGCAGTTACGTACAGAGAAGCAGCTACACCTTC. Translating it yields CASSYVQRSSYTF.

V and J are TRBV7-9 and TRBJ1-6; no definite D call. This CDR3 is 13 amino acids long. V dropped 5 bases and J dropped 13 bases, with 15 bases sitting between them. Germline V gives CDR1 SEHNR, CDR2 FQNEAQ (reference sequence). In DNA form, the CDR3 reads TGTGCCAGCAGCCCGAGACTCTCTGTTCCCCTCCACTTT. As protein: CASSPRLSVPLHF.

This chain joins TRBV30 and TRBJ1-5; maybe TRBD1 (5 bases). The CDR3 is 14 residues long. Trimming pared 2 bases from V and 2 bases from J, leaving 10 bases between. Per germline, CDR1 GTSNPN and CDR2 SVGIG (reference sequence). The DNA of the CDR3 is TGTGCCTGGAGTTCAGGGAAGGGCAATCAGCCCCAGCATTTT. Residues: CAWSSGKGNQPQHF.

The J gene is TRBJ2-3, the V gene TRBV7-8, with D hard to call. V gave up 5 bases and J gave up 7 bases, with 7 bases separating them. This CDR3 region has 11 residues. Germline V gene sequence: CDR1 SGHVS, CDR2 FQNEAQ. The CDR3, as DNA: TGTGCCAGCAGCGTTCACTATACGCAGTATTTT. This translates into CASSVHYTQYF.

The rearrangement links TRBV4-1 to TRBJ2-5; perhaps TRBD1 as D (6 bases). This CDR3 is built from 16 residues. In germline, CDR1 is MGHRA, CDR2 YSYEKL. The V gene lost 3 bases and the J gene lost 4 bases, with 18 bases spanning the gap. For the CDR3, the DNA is TGCGCCAGCAGCCAGTATCTGCAGGGGTTTGCAGAGACCCAGTACTTC. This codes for CASSQYLQGFAETQYF.

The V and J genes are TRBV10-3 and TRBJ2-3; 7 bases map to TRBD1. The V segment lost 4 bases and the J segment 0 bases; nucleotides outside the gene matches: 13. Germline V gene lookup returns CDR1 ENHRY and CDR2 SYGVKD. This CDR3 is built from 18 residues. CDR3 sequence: CAISAKNQGETSTDTQYF. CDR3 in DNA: TGTGCCATCAGTGCCAAGAACCAGGGGGAAACAAGCACAGATACGCAGTATTTT.

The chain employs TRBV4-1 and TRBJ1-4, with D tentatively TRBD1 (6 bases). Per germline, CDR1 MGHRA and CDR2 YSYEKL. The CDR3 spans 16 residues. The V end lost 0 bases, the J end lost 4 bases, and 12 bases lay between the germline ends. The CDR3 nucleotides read TGCGCCAGCAGCCAAGACTGGGGGCGGATTAATGAAAAACTGTTTTTT. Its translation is CASSQDWGRINEKLFF.

CDR3 in DNA: TGTGCCAGCAGCCCGGACAGATCCACTGAAGCTTTCTTT. Amino acid sequence: CASSPDRSTEAFF. This sequence joins TRBV5-6 and TRBJ1-1; the D gene is possibly TRBD1 (6 bases). V lost 4 bases and J lost 4, with 11 bases in between. The CDR3 loop spans 13 amino acids. The germline CDR1 and CDR2 sequences are SGHDT and YYEEEE. Full variable domain (remainder filled in from reference TRBV5-6 and TRBJ1-1): DAGVTQSPTHLIKTRGQQVTLRCSPKSGHDTVSWYQQALGQGPQFIFQYYEEEERQRGNFPDRFSGHQFPNYSSELNVNALLLGDSALYLCASSPDRSTEAFFGQGTRLTVV.

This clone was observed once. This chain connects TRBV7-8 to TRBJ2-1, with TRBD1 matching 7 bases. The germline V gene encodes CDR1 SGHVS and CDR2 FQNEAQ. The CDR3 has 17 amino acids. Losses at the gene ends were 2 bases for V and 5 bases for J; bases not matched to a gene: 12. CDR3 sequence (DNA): TGTGCCAGCAGCTTAAGGGACAGCCAAACCCTCAACAATGAGCAGTTCTTC. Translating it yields CASSLRDSQTLNNEQFF.